Listed here are 17 T cell receptor beta chains from one sample, sequenced in a study of read filtering for tumor transcriptome and immune sequencing (dated by TCRdb to between 2020 and 2021). Reads for this sample came from an Illumina HiSeq 4000. TCR libraries were built from 400 ng RNA with the Immunoverse kit, using molecular barcoded adaptors covering alpha/delta and beta/gamma chains. TCRdb applied fastp at Q25 and MiXCR to the public reads, then kept only in-frame beta chains. One record per CDR3 amino acid sequence lists the most common genes and DNA. For this sample the table gives roughly 130,000 distinct CDR3 sequences, of which roughly 13% were detected only once. The ten top clones hold 9.5% to 11% of the sample. Sequencing input: a population of CD138-negative cells sorted from bone marrow. In the paper's terms, the cell subset or site label means: bone marrow mononuclear cells depleted of CD138+ plasma/myeloma cells by negative magnetic selection. The receptors come from a donor aged 40 or older with multiple myeloma.

This clonotype was seen many times. The chain carries TRBV20-1 and TRBJ2-3; 15 positions agree with TRBD2. The CDR3 is 18 residues long. Germline trimming cut 3 bases from V and 4 bases from J; bases unmatched to any gene: 11. The V gene's germline CDR1 is DFQATT and CDR2 SNEGSKA (reference sequence). The CDR3 loop is CSASRPGLAGGRADTQYF. CDR3 DNA: TGCAGTGCTAGTCGTCCGGGACTAGCGGGGGGACGAGCAGATACGCAGTATTTT.

This clonotype was counted at least ten times. The CDR3 sequence: CASCYDRGGGRDEQFF. The CDR3 DNA reads TGTGCCAGCTGTTATGATCGGGGGGGCGGCAGAGATGAGCAGTTCTTC. The rearrangement joins TRBV7-2 to TRBJ2-1; TRBD2 matches 8 bases. J lost 8 bases, V lost 8 bases, and 17 bases had no gene match. This CDR3 contains 16 residues. Germline V gene sequence: CDR1 SGHTA, CDR2 FQGNSA. Drawing the rest from reference TRBV7-2 and TRBJ2-1, the complete variable domain is GAGVSQSPSNKVTEKGKDVELRCDPISGHTALYWYRQSLGQGLEFLIYFQGNSAPDKSGLPSDRFSAERTGGSVSTLTIQRTQQEDSAVYLCASCYDRGGGRDEQFFGPGTRLTVL.

Ten or more counts support this clonotype. The chain links TRBV19 to TRBJ1-5; weak D call: TRBD1 (5 bases). Per the germline V gene, CDR1 is LNHDA and CDR2 is SQIVND (reference sequence). CDR3 length: 15 residues. Trimming shortened V by 3 bases and J by 3 bases, and 12 bases separated the two germline ends. The CDR3: CASSMGVRDNQPQHF. The DNA for the CDR3 is TGTGCCAGTAGTATGGGGGTCCGCGACAATCAGCCCCAGCATTTT.

This clonotype was observed at least ten times. The rearrangement links TRBV6-1 to TRBJ2-5; 9 nucleotides align to TRBD2. This CDR3 is built from 17 residues. Germline assignment: CDR1 MNHNS and CDR2 SASEGT. J was trimmed by 3 bases and V by 0 bases; bases with no gene match: 8. DNA for the CDR3: TGTGCCAGCAGTGAAGCCGTTATAGCGGGAGAGGAAGAGACCCAGTACTTC. This codes for CASSEAVIAGEEETQYF.

V usage is TRBV7-2 and J usage is TRBJ1-2; D gene uncertain. Germline-derived CDR1 and CDR2 are SGHTA and FQGNSA. The length of the CDR3 is 16 residues. The germline V and J ends were trimmed by 2 bases and 1 base, with 14 bases remaining between them. Here the CDR3 DNA reads TGTGCCAGCAGCTTATCCCTGGCCGAGAGTAACTATGGCTACACCTTC. Its protein is CASSLSLAESNYGYTF. The variable domain in full, with the rest retrieved from reference TRBV7-2 and TRBJ1-2, is GAGVSQSPSNKVTEKGKDVELRCDPISGHTALYWYRQSLGQGLEFLIYFQGNSAPDKSGLPSDRFSAERTGGSVSTLTIQRTQQEDSAVYLCASSLSLAESNYGYTFGSGTRLTVV.

This clonotype was detected many times. The rearrangement links TRBV29-1 to TRBJ2-2, with D perhaps TRBD1 (7 bases). The CDR3 runs 13 residues. The ends were cut back, 5 bases at V and 6 bases at J, with 13 bases in the middle. Germline V lookup: CDR1 SQVTM, CDR2 ANQGSEA. The CDR3 loop is CSVLPRGAGELFF. CDR3 coding DNA: TGCAGCGTTTTACCCAGGGGGGCCGGGGAGCTGTTTTTT.

This clonotype was recorded many times. The chain couples TRBV29-1 to TRBJ2-7; 12 bases are shared with TRBD2. Germline values: CDR1 SQVTM, CDR2 ANQGSEA. The CDR3 spans 14 residues. Losses at the gene ends were 7 bases for V and 0 bases for J; bases not matched to a gene: 4. CDR3 region: CSATTSGSSYEQYF. CDR3 nucleotides: TGCAGCGCTACGACTAGCGGGAGCTCCTACGAGCAGTACTTC.

This sequence joins TRBV5-4 and TRBJ2-3; D ambiguous. V was shortened by 5 bases and J by 9 bases, with 13 bases between the two germline ends. The CDR3 runs to 12 residues. Germline V gene sequence: CDR1 SGHNT, CDR2 YYREEE (reference sequence). CDR3 sequence (DNA): TGTGCCAGCAGGGATGGGCGCGGAACGCAGTATTTT. Its protein is CASRDGRGTQYF.

This clonotype was seen ten or more times. V usage is TRBV7-2 and J usage is TRBJ2-3, with D perhaps TRBD1 or TRBD2 (6 bases each). With 4 bases removed from V and 2 bases from J, the gap between germline ends came to 10 bases. Germline values: CDR1 SGHTA, CDR2 FQGNSA. The CDR3 has 14 residues. The CDR3 region is CASSWGAVTDTQYF. Written as DNA, the CDR3 is TGTGCCAGCAGCTGGGGGGCGGTCACAGATACGCAGTATTTT.

Remarks on this clonotype: A much larger clone differs from this one at a single base, so this may be a read error. The chain couples TRBV7-2 to TRBJ2-2; weak D call: TRBD1 (5 bases). Trimming removed 10 bases from V and 1 base from J, with 10 bases in between. Germline V gene sequence: CDR1 SGHTA, CDR2 FQGNSA. This CDR3 contains 13 residues. The CDR3 region is CAKGALNTGELFF. The DNA of the CDR3 is TGTGCCAAAGGGGCCCTGAACACCGGGGAGCTGTTTTTT.

This clonotype was seen at least ten times. One end of the junction fails to match germline, which may point to a read error. The V and J genes are TRBV19 and TRBJ2-1, with D perhaps TRBD2 (6 bases). The germline V gene encodes CDR1 LNHDA and CDR2 SQIVND (reference sequence). There are 12 residues in the CDR3. The CDR3 region is CARRDFYNEQFF. CDR3 nucleotide sequence: TGCGCCAGAAGGGACTTCTACAATGAGCAGTTCTTC.

CDR3 DNA sequence: TGCAGTGCTAGAGATTTTGTCGGGCCGGGTTCAGGAAACACCATATATTTT. As protein: CSARDFVGPGSGNTIYF. This chain connects TRBV20-1 to TRBJ1-3; D is ambiguous. CDR1 and CDR2 (germline): DFQATT, SNEGSKA (reference sequence). V lost 0 bases, J lost 4 bases, and 19 bases lay in between. This CDR3 is 17 amino acids long.

In regard to this clonotype: It may be a read error: a sequence one base away is much more abundant. Because it lacks the conserved phenylalanine or tryptophan at the end, this CDR3 is likely a read error. V gene TRBV29-1 combines with J gene TRBJ2-5; a weak D match, TRBD2 (6 bases). The CDR3 is made up of 13 amino acids. Germline V CDR1 and CDR2: SQVTM, ANQGSEA. The V gene lost 6 bases and the J gene lost 3 bases, with 14 bases spanning the gap. In DNA, the CDR3 is TGCAGCGTAGTTGGAGCGGGTAAAGAGACCCAGTACCTC. Amino acids: CSVVGAGKETQYL.

There are many counts of this clonotype. The chain uses TRBV9 and TRBJ2-7; the match to TRBD2 covers 9 bases. V shed 4 bases, J shed 3 bases, and the junction held 8 bases outside the gene matches. The CDR3 is 15 amino acids. Looked up from germline, CDR1 is SGDLS and CDR2 is YYNGEE. The CDR3 loop is CASSRYGTSSYEQYF. The CDR3 nucleotides are TGTGCCAGCAGCCGATACGGGACTAGCAGCTACGAGCAGTACTTC.

As to this clonotype: The junction departs from germline at one end; a sequencing error may be responsible. This sequence joins TRBV18 and TRBJ2-7, with a weak D call TRBD2 (6 bases). CDR3 length: 15 amino acids. Germline CDR1 KGHSH, CDR2 LQKENI. The CDR3 sequence: CPSSPEGGAPYEQYF. In DNA form, the CDR3 reads TGCCCCAGCTCACCAGAAGGCGGGGCCCCCTACGAGCAGTACTTC. Full variable domain (outside the CDR3, taken from reference TRBV18 and TRBJ2-7): NAGVMQNPRHLVRRRGQEARLRCSPMKGHSHVYWYRQLPEEGLKFMVYLQKENIIDESGMPKERFSAEFPKEGPSILRIQQVVRGDSAAYFCPSSPEGGAPYEQYFGPGTRLTVT.

Details on this clonotype: A much bigger clone sits one base away, suggesting this may be a read error. The rearrangement links TRBV7-8 to TRBJ2-1, with D perhaps given as TRBD1 or TRBD2 (5 bases each). The CDR3 runs to 15 residues. The germline V gene has CDR1 SGHVS and CDR2 FQNEAQ. With 5 bases removed from V and 5 bases from J, the gap between germline ends came to 16 bases. CDR3 residues: CASSPGKGMNNEQFF. CDR3 coding DNA: TGTGCCAGCAGCCCGGGAAAGGGGATGAACAATGAGCAGTTCTTC.

This clonotype was seen ten or more times. The CDR3 protein is CATSSREGGRNTEAFF. The CDR3, as DNA: TGTGCCACCAGCAGTCGGGAGGGGGGGAGGAACACTGAAGCTTTCTTT. The chain is built from TRBV15 and TRBJ1-1, with D possibly TRBD1 on 6 matching bases. Germline-derived CDR1 and CDR2 are LNHNV and YYDKDF (reference sequence). The ends were cut back, 3 bases at V and 1 base at J, with 15 bases in the middle. The CDR3 extends over 16 amino acids.